This TCR beta chain was documented in a study of CD8 T cells in Susac syndrome. Germline V gene lookup returns CDR1 SGHDN and CDR2 FVKESK. The V end lost 3 bases, the J end lost 0 bases, and 9 bases lay between the germline ends. This CDR3 has 16 amino acids. A quantity of roughly 0.5 to 1 ug RNA underwent reverse transcription using random hexamers. TCRdb recomputed calls from the immunoSEQ multiplex PCR reads with MiXCR, one row per CDR3 protein. The sample lists 120,000 or so distinct CDR3 sequences; 90% to 95% were seen once. This chain connects TRBV14 to TRBJ2-6; D not resolved. The clonotype was recovered from a human donor with multiple sclerosis. The sample taken for sequencing was CD4+ T cells from PBMCs. CDR3 sequence: CASSQALISGANVLTF. CDR3 sequence (DNA): TGTGCCAGCAGCCAGGCCTTGATCTCTGGGGCCAACGTCCTGACTTTC.